This is a list of T cell receptor beta chains from one sample in a study of blood T cell repertoires in COVID-19. Sequencing used immunoSEQ multiplex PCR; TCRdb keeps in-frame clones, though not all of them. The sample lists a few hundred thousand clones; around nine tenths were seen once. The sequencing input was peripheral blood. The receptors shown here come from a woman between 70 and 85 years old with active or convalescent COVID-19. CDR3s leave out the opening cysteine and the closing phenylalanine or tryptophan. Fields, in order: V gene, CDR3 protein.

V: TRBV24-1
CDR3: ATSGQGTGANVLT

V: TRBV19
CDR3: ASSPKGPGSEKLF

V: TRBV19
CDR3: ASKSDGTSITGELF

V: TRBV19
CDR3: ASSILTFRDRGNQPQH

V: TRBV4-3
CDR3: ASSQERGSTDTQY

V: TRBV10-2
CDR3: ASSPGDSYSGNTIY

V: TRBV4-1
CDR3: ASSTTENSPLH

V: TRBV5-6
CDR3: ASSSLPGELF

V: TRBV6-2/TRBV6-3
CDR3: ASSSGPGNTIY

V: TRBV9
CDR3: ASSVAGGGNNIQY

V: TRBV5-1
CDR3: ASSLLARGSPTAKNIQY

V: TRBV20-1
CDR3: SASGVGYT

V: TRBV4-1
CDR3: ASSRGGEAF

V: TRBV7-2
CDR3: ASSLMLGQTYEQY

V: TRBV4-1
CDR3: ASSLGQGIGKLF

V: TRBV18
CDR3: ASSPQQGAAGNTIY

V: TRBV5-4
CDR3: ASRLAGVERETQY

V: TRBV20-1
CDR3: SAGGGSGYT

V: TRBV4-3
CDR3: ASSQDFGRGTGYT

V: TRBV5-1
CDR3: ASSLGGRREKLF

V: TRBV11-3
CDR3: ASSTYPLETQY

V: TRBV6-5
CDR3: ASSYLGLEAF

V: TRBV6-4
CDR3: ASSERGIDSPLH

V: TRBV6-2/TRBV6-3
CDR3: ASSYLPGLFGNSPLH

V: TRBV29-1
CDR3: SVASGGEQY

V: TRBV19
CDR3: ASNPSRRTGGYT

V: TRBV6-1
CDR3: ASSSYPYNEQF

V: TRBV27
CDR3: ASRTETGSNYGYT

V: TRBV4-1
CDR3: ASRSRTGEDYGYT

V: TRBV9
CDR3: ASSATGGGIHEQY

V: TRBV6-5
CDR3: ASSYSREGNYGYT

V: TRBV9
CDR3: ASSPSGMRETQY

V: TRBV11-3
CDR3: ASSLAGGSETQY

V: TRBV20-1
CDR3: SAPRETQY

V: TRBV13
CDR3: ASSWGRATYEQY

V: TRBV5-1
CDR3: ASSLGQNVGEQY

V: TRBV19
CDR3: ASSRQGGTEAF

V: TRBV6-2/TRBV6-3
CDR3: ASSFGPPRRTEAF

V: TRBV10-3
CDR3: AISEVQAEAF

V: TRBV11-2
CDR3: ASSFQGTGELF

V: TRBV19
CDR3: ASSIRGSSEKLF

V: TRBV29-1
CDR3: SVGSASNQPQH

V: TRBV4-2
CDR3: ASSQDLRGGAKNIQY

V: TRBV2
CDR3: ASLLAAAYGYT

V: TRBV19
CDR3: ASSRRTAGADTQY

V: TRBV29-1
CDR3: SADRRGAQPQH

V: TRBV19
CDR3: ASSTWDRGPTGANVLT

V: TRBV18
CDR3: ASSPGTGRPGGYT

V: TRBV28
CDR3: ASSLLDRSTDTQY

V: TRBV6-4
CDR3: ASSDSIGSGYT

V: TRBV4-3
CDR3: ASSQATGTVDTGELF

V: TRBV2
CDR3: ATRGIGNNEQF

V: TRBV7-9
CDR3: ASSRGTSTDTQY

V: TRBV24-1
CDR3: ATAGGYQETQY

V: TRBV12-3/TRBV12-4
CDR3: ASRVDRAYEQY

V: TRBV15
CDR3: ATSRDLEGPPLH

V: TRBV6-6
CDR3: ASSYRGGDSPLH